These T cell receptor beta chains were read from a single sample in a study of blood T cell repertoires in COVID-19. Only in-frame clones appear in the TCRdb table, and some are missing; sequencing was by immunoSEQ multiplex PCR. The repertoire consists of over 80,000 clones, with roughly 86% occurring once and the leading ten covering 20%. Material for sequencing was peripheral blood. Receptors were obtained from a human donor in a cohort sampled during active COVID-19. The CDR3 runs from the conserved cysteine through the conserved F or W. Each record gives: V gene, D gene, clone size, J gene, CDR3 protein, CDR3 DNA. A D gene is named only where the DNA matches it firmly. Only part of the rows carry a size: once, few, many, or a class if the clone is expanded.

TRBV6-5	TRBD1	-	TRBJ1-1	CASRRSQGEAEAFF	TGTGCCAGCAGAAGAAGTCAGGGGGAGGCTGAAGCTTTCTTT
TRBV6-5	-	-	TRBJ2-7	CASSRGIHEQYF	TGTGCCAGCAGCCGGGGGATCCACGAGCAGTACTTC
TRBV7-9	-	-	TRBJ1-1	CASSGLGSGTEAFF	TGTGCCAGCTCCGGTTTGGGGTCAGGGACTGAAGCTTTCTTT
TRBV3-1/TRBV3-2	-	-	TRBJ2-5	CASSLKPGLAQETQYF	TGTGCCAGCAGCTTGAAACCGGGACTCGCCCAAGAGACCCAGTACTTC
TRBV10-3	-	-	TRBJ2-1	CAISESAGLAVLQFF	TGTGCCATCAGTGAGTCGGCGGGACTCGCCGTTTTGCAGTTCTTC
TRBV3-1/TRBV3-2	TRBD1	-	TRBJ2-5	CASSQGRDRAETQYF	TGTGCCAGCAGCCAAGGCCGGGACAGGGCCGAGACCCAGTACTTC
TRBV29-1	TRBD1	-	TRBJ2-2	CSVPRDRGTGELFF	TGCAGCGTCCCAAGGGACAGGGGCACCGGGGAGCTGTTTTTT
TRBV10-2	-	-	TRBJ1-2	CASSESGGRINYGYTF	TGCGCCAGCAGTGAGTCGGGAGGGAGGATAAACTATGGCTACACCTTC
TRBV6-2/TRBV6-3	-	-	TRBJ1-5	CASSYSIGQPQHF	TGTGCCAGCAGTTACTCGATCGGTCAGCCCCAGCATTTT
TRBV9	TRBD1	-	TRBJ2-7	CASSVGQGAGEQYF	TGTGCCAGCAGCGTGGGACAGGGGGCCGGCGAGCAGTACTTC
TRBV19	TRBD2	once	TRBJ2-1	CASSPSGSGGEQFF	TGTGCCAGTAGTCCTAGCGGGTCAGGAGGGGAGCAGTTCTTC
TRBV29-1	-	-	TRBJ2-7	CSVEGETSYEQYF	TGCAGCGTTGAAGGCGAGACAAGTTACGAGCAGTACTTC
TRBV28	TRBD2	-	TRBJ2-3	CASSVPLAGVSDTQYF	TGTGCCAGCAGTGTACCTCTAGCGGGAGTATCAGATACGCAGTATTTT
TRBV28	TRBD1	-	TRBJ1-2	CASSFDGYRGLGYGYTF	TGTGCCAGCAGTTTTGACGGGTACAGGGGACTAGGCTATGGCTACACCTTC
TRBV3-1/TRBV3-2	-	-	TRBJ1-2	CASSQGGNRGNYGYTF	TGTGCCAGCAGCCAAGGAGGGAACCGCGGCAACTATGGCTACACCTTC
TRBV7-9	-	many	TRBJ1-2	CASSGRGLALTGYTF	TGTGCCAGCAGCGGCAGGGGCCTTGCCCTAACTGGCTACACCTTC
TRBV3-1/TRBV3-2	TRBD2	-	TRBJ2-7	CASSLGGRAPHEQYF	TGTGCCAGCAGCCTGGGGGGGAGGGCCCCCCACGAGCAGTACTTC
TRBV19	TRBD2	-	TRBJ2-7	CASSMGTSGSSYEQYF	TGTGCCAGTAGTATGGGGACTAGCGGGAGCTCCTACGAGCAGTACTTC
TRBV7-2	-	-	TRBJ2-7	CASSPVGASYEQYF	TGTGCCAGCAGCCCCGTGGGCGCCTCCTACGAGCAGTACTTC
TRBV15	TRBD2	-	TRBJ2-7	CATSGAGVYEQYF	TGTGCCACCAGCGGAGCGGGAGTCTACGAGCAGTACTTC
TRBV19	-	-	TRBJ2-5	CASSSQGSPGETQYF	TGTGCCAGTAGTAGCCAGGGGTCCCCGGGGGAGACCCAGTACTTC
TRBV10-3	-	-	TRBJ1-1	CAIRNTTVNTEAFF	TGTGCCATCAGGAATACGACAGTCAACACTGAAGCTTTCTTT
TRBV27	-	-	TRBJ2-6	CASSLLGGAGANVLTF	TGTGCCAGCAGTTTATTAGGCGGGGCTGGGGCCAACGTCCTGACTTTC
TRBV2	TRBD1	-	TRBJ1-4	CASRTGRTQELFF	TGTGCCAGCCGGACAGGGCGGACCCAAGAACTGTTTTTT
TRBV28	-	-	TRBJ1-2	CASSSARGYGYTF	TGTGCCAGCAGTTCCGCCCGGGGCTATGGCTACACCTTC
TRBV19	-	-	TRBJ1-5	CASSIEGSQHF	TGTGCCAGTAGTATTGAGGGAAGCCAGCATTTT
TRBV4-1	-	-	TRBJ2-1	CASSQDWGAYNEQFF	TGCGCCAGCAGCCAAGATTGGGGGGCCTACAATGAGCAGTTCTTC
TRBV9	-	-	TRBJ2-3	CASSVQAIRGDTQYF	TGTGCCAGCAGCGTACAAGCGATCAGAGGGGATACGCAGTATTTT
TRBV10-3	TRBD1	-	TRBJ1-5	CAISLTGVGYQGQHF	TGTGCCATCAGTTTGACAGGGGTGGGCTATCAGGGCCAGCATTTT
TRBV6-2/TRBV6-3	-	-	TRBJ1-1	CASSPWLSEAFF	TGTGCCAGCAGTCCCTGGCTTTCTGAAGCTTTCTTT
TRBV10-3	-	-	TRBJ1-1	CAISESRQLEAFF	TGTGCCATCAGTGAGTCGAGACAGCTTGAAGCTTTCTTT
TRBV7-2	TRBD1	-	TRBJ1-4	CASSSTLTGTEKLFF	TGTGCCAGCAGCTCCACTTTGACAGGGACTGAAAAACTGTTTTTT
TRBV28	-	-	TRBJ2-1	CASSGWGEDSSYNEQFF	TGTGCCAGCAGCGGTTGGGGCGAGGACAGCTCCTACAATGAGCAGTTCTTC
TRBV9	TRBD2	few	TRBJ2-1	CASSVDGRDNEQFF	TGTGCCAGCAGCGTAGACGGGAGGGACAATGAGCAGTTCTTC
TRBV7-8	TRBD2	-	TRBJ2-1	CASSLVSSGSHIGNEQFF	TGTGCCAGCAGCTTAGTGTCTAGCGGGAGCCACATAGGGAATGAGCAGTTCTTC
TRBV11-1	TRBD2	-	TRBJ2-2	CASVAGGLNTGELFF	TGTGCCAGCGTAGCGGGAGGCCTGAACACCGGGGAGCTGTTTTTT
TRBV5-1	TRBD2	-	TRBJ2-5	CASSQGLAGFQETQYF	TGCGCCAGCAGCCAGGGACTAGCGGGATTCCAAGAGACCCAGTACTTC
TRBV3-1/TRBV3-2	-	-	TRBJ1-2	CASSQAAIQGRGYGYTF	TGTGCCAGCAGCCAAGCGGCTATCCAGGGAAGAGGTTATGGCTACACCTTC
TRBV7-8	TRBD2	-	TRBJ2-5	CASSFTSGVQETQYF	TGTGCCAGCAGCTTTACTAGCGGAGTCCAAGAGACCCAGTACTTC
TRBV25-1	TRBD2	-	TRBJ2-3	CASSASGGSDTQYF	TGTGCCAGCAGTGCCTCCGGGGGGTCAGATACGCAGTATTTT
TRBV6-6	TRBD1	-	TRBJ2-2	CATVGQDHTGELFF	TGTGCCACGGTGGGACAGGATCACACCGGGGAGCTGTTTTTT
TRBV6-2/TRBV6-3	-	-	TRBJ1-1	CASSYLDRNTEAFF	TGTGCCAGCAGTTACTTAGACAGGAACACTGAAGCTTTCTTT
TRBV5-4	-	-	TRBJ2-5	CASSFQQGQETQYF	TGTGCCAGCAGCTTTCAACAGGGACAAGAGACCCAGTACTTC
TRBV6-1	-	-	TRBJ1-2	CASSETGKYGYTF	TGTGCCAGCAGTGAAACAGGGAAATATGGCTACACCTTC
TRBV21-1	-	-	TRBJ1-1	CASSAGGDRKLF	TGTGCCAGCAGTGCAGGGGGGGACAGGAAACTCTTT
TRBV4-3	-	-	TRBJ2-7	CASSHRWETGSYEQYF	TGCGCCAGCAGCCACCGGTGGGAAACAGGATCCTACGAGCAGTACTTC
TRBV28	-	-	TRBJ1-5	CATSVGQMNQPQHF	TGTGCCACCTCCGTCGGACAGATGAATCAGCCCCAGCATTTT
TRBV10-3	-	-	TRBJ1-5	CAIRVQQDQPQHF	TGTGCCATCAGAGTCCAACAGGATCAGCCCCAGCATTTT
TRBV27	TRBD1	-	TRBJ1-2	CASSFGGQGYGYTF	TGTGCCAGCAGTTTCGGGGGACAGGGGTATGGCTACACCTTC
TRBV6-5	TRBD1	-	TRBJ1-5	CASSRTGNQPQHF	TGTGCCAGCAGCCGGACAGGGAATCAGCCCCAGCATTTT
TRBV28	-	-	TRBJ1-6	CASTPTDRMSSYNSPLHF	TGTGCCAGCACCCCTACTGACAGGATGAGCTCCTATAATTCACCCCTCCACTTT
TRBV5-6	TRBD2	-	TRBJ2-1	CASSNRLAGTHEQFF	TGTGCCAGCAGCAATCGACTAGCGGGAACCCATGAGCAGTTCTTC
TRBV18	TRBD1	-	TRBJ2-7	CASSPVPRDRGREQYF	TGTGCCAGCTCACCAGTCCCCCGGGACAGGGGGCGGGAGCAGTACTTC
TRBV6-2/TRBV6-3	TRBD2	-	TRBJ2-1	CASSPGTSYNEQFF	TGTGCCAGCAGTCCCGGGACTAGCTACAATGAGCAGTTCTTC
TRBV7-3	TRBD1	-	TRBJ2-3	CASSNGQGATDTQYF	TGTGCCAGCAGCAATGGACAGGGGGCCACAGATACGCAGTATTTT
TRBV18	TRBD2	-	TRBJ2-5	CASSPPGGTGETQYF	TGTGCCAGCTCACCACCGGGAGGGACGGGGGAGACCCAGTACTTC
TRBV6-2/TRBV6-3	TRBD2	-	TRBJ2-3	CASSFLRLAGLRADTQYF	TGTGCCAGCAGTTTCCTCCGACTAGCGGGATTAAGGGCAGATACGCAGTATTTT
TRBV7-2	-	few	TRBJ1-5	CASSPGGLSNQPQHF	TGTGCCAGCAGCCCCGGAGGACTAAGCAATCAGCCCCAGCATTTT
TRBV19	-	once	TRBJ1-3	CASSIQGPGNTIYF	TGTGCCAGTAGTATACAGGGGCCTGGAAACACCATATATTTT